These 21 T cell receptor beta chains originate from one sample sequenced in a study of blood T cell repertoires in COVID-19. Profiling relied on immunoSEQ multiplex PCR, and the TCRdb table lists in-frame clones only, not all of them. The sample records 79,000 or so clones, approximately 86% being singletons. Sequencing was carried out using peripheral blood. The receptors were sampled from a human donor in a cohort sampled during active COVID-19.

The chain is built from TRBV30 and TRBJ1-1, with D uncertain. The CDR3 extends over 13 amino acids. The germline V and J ends were trimmed by 8 bases and 3 bases, with 16 bases remaining between them. CDR1 and CDR2 from the germline V gene are GTSNPN and SVGIG (reference sequence). CDR3 coding DNA: TGTGCCCGGACGGCTGGAGAGTACACTGAAGCTTTCTTT. As protein: CARTAGEYTEAFF.

The genes are TRBV5-6 and TRBJ1-5; unclear D gene. Trimming took off 0 bases at V and 6 bases at J, with 7 bases between the two ends. CDR3 length: 13 residues. Germline V gives CDR1 SGHDT, CDR2 YYEEEE. The CDR3 DNA sequence: TGTGCCAGCAGCTTGGCCAGTGCTCAGCCCCAGCATTTT. It translates to CASSLASAQPQHF.

A single count supports this clone. The chain is built from TRBV4-1 and TRBJ1-5, with 7 bases lining up with TRBD1. The CDR3 is made up of 15 amino acids. With V trimmed by 0 bases and J by 10 bases, 9 bases remained unmatched. CDR1 and CDR2 (germline): MGHRA, YSYEKL. The CDR3 spells CASSQDRRQGGPQHF. The CDR3 DNA reads TGCGCCAGCAGCCAAGATCGGCGACAGGGTGGTCCCCAGCATTTT.

This chain links TRBV5-8 with TRBJ1-2; D is unclear. CDR1 and CDR2 (germline): SGHTS, YDEGEE. The CDR3 covers 14 residues. The germline V and J ends were trimmed by 4 bases and 4 bases, with 14 bases remaining between them. The CDR3 nucleotides read TGTGCCAGCAGCCCACAGCAGCCTCTCTATGGCTACACCTTC. It yields the protein CASSPQQPLYGYTF.

CDR3 amino acids: CASTAGAGEQFF. CDR3 nucleotides: TGTGCCAGCACTGCCGGCGCCGGGGAGCAGTTCTTC. This chain joins TRBV12-3 or TRBV12-4 and TRBJ2-1; no reliable D call. The V end was cut by 7 bases, the J end by 10 bases, with 14 bases between. The CDR3 is made up of 12 amino acids.

The rearrangement uses TRBV24-1 and TRBJ1-4, with a possible D match to TRBD1 (5 bases). V was cut by 0 bases and J by 8 bases, with 12 bases left in between. From germline, CDR1 is KGHDR and CDR2 SFDVKD. The CDR3 has 15 residues. The chain's CDR3 is CATSDLFRATEKLFF. The CDR3 coding sequence is TGTGCCACCAGTGATTTGTTCAGGGCAACAGAAAAACTGTTTTTT.

The rearrangement joins TRBV19 to TRBJ2-7; 11 bases map to TRBD2. The germline V gene has CDR1 LNHDA and CDR2 SQIVND (reference sequence). The CDR3 is 16 amino acids. The ends lost 0 bases at V and 3 bases at J; junction bases unmatched: 4. The CDR3 region is CASSIDGTSGYYEQYF. In DNA, the CDR3 is TGTGCCAGTAGTATAGATGGGACTAGCGGTTACTACGAGCAGTACTTC.

The chain joins TRBV9 to TRBJ1-6; maybe TRBD1 (5 bases). Germline CDR1 reads SGDLS; CDR2 reads YYNGEE. The CDR3 sequence is 15 residues long. The V end lost 2 bases, the J end lost 7 bases, and 13 bases lay between the germline ends. CDR3 DNA: TGTGCCAGCAGCGTGGGAGGGGAAGGAAATTCACCCCTCCACTTT. Translating it yields CASSVGGEGNSPLHF.

This rearrangement joins TRBV2 to TRBJ2-1, with D unresolved. The length of the CDR3 is 12 residues. The germline V and J ends were trimmed by 2 bases and 6 bases, with 5 bases remaining between them. Germline assignment: CDR1 SNHLY and CDR2 FYNNEI. CDR3 nucleotide sequence: TGTGCCAGCAGTGAATGGCCCAATGAGCAGTTCTTC. Translating gives CASSEWPNEQFF. The full variable domain, its missing parts supplied by reference TRBV2 and TRBJ2-1, is EPEVTQTPSHQVTQMGQEVILRCVPISNHLYFYWYRQILGQKVEFLVSFYNNEISEKSEIFDDQFSVERPDGSNFTLKIRSTKLEDSAMYFCASSEWPNEQFFGPGTRLTVL.

V gene TRBV10-3 combines with J gene TRBJ1-1; 7 bases map to TRBD1. The V gene end was trimmed by 4 bases and the J gene end by 1 base; junction bases not matched to a gene: 6. Germline-derived CDR1 and CDR2 are ENHRY and SYGVKD. The CDR3 extends over 15 amino acids. As DNA, the CDR3 is TGTGCCATCAGTGGATCCCGGGACAGGAACACTGAAGCTTTCTTT. Its protein product is CAISGSRDRNTEAFF.

The chain joins TRBV21-1 to TRBJ2-2; no DNA check was done on the table's D call, TRBD1. TRBV21-1 is recorded as a pseudogene. The CDR3 length is 18 residues. CDR3 nucleotides: TGTGCCAGCAGCGACCGGGACAGGGGTGTAGGAGGCACCGGGGAGCTGTTTTTT. Amino acid sequence: CASSDRDRGVGGTGELFF.

The chain combines TRBV7-2 with TRBJ2-1; 8 bases are shared with TRBD2. This CDR3 spans 16 amino acids. The germline gives CDR1 SGHTA, CDR2 FQGNSA. The J segment lost 0 bases and the V segment lost 3 bases, leaving 4 bases of the junction unmatched. CDR3 protein: CASSFSGTSSYNEQFF. DNA for the CDR3: TGTGCCAGCAGCTTTAGCGGGACTAGCTCCTACAATGAGCAGTTCTTC.

J is TRBJ1-6 and V is TRBV3-1 (or the pseudogene TRBV3-2), with unresolved D. The V gene lost 4 bases and the J gene lost 5 bases, with 6 bases spanning the gap. Germline CDR1 and CDR2: LGHDT and YNNKEL (reference sequence). The CDR3 is made up of 13 amino acids. The CDR3, as DNA: TGTGCCAGCAGCCCCGGGAATAATTCACCCCTCCACTTT. Protein: CASSPGNNSPLHF.

CDR3 loop: CASTVGLAGLQETQYF. CDR3 DNA: TGTGCCAGCACCGTGGGACTAGCGGGGCTTCAAGAGACCCAGTACTTC. The genes are TRBV5-6 and TRBJ2-5, with 13 bases lining up with TRBD2. Germline V gene lookup returns CDR1 SGHDT and CDR2 YYEEEE. The CDR3 loop spans 16 amino acids. Trimming cost V 6 bases and J 2 bases; bases outside gene matches: 7.

This clone appeared a single time. The chain has TRBV5-1 and TRBJ1-3; perhaps TRBD1 as D (5 bases). V dropped 3 bases and J dropped 3 bases, with 13 bases sitting between them. Germline loops: CDR1 SGHRS, CDR2 YFSETQ. The CDR3 totals 15 residues. The CDR3 here is CASSSPGSDGNTIYF. The DNA for the CDR3 is TGCGCCAGCAGCTCCCCAGGGTCAGATGGAAACACCATATATTTT.

The V call is TRBV28, the J call TRBJ2-7, with a weak D call TRBD1 (5 bases). The CDR3 is made up of 17 amino acids. The germline V gene encodes CDR1 MDHEN and CDR2 SYDVKM. The V end lost 8 bases, the J end lost 3 bases, and 26 bases lay between the germline ends. The DNA for the CDR3 is TGTGCCAGCCAGTCGGAAGGGCAGGGCCTCTTGGACTACGAGCAGTACTTC. Encoded protein: CASQSEGQGLLDYEQYF.

J is TRBJ2-3 and V is TRBV18, with a possible D match to TRBD2 (6 bases). Trimming shortened V by 2 bases and J by 0 bases, and 12 bases separated the two germline ends. Germline V gene lookup returns CDR1 KGHSH and CDR2 LQKENI. This CDR3 has 16 residues. In DNA form, the CDR3 reads TGTGCCAGCTCACCAAATGCAGGGACTAGCACAGATACGCAGTATTTT. It is translated as CASSPNAGTSTDTQYF.

The J gene is TRBJ1-5, the V gene TRBV6-2 or TRBV6-3; no definite D call. Germline-derived CDR1 and CDR2 are MNHEY and SVGEGT. Trimming cost V 3 bases and J 4 bases, with 10 bases left between them. The CDR3 spans 14 residues. The CDR3 nucleotides read TGTGCCAGCAGTTATTGGGCCAAGAATCAGCCCCAGCATTTT. Protein: CASSYWAKNQPQHF.

The rearrangement links TRBV7-8 to TRBJ2-3, with 8 bases lining up with TRBD2. CDR3 length: 15 residues. Germline V gene lookup returns CDR1 SGHVS and CDR2 FQNEAQ. Trimming cost V 2 bases and J 2 bases; bases outside gene matches: 3. CDR3 bases: TGTGCCAGCAGCTTATCAGCGGGGGCCACAGATACGCAGTATTTT. Translation gives CASSLSAGATDTQYF.

A remark on this clone: The sample holds other DNA sequences that translate to the same CDR3. The chain carries TRBV5-1 and TRBJ2-7; 8 bases fit TRBD2. V was clipped by 0 bases and J by 1 base; unmatched bases: 9. This CDR3 spans 17 amino acids. Germline values: CDR1 SGHRS, CDR2 YFSETQ. This CDR3 is CASSLAGAGGGSYEQYF. CDR3 nucleotide sequence: TGCGCCAGCAGCTTGGCCGGCGCGGGGGGAGGGTCCTACGAGCAGTACTTC.

This chain uses TRBV13 with TRBJ2-1; 10 bases agree with TRBD2. V trimming: 4 bases; J trimming: 3 bases; junction bases outside the gene matches: 6. The CDR3 length is 16 residues. Germline lookup yields CDR1 PRHDT and CDR2 FYEKMQ (reference sequence). CDR3 sequence reads: CASSSLAGAFYNEQFF. The CDR3 nucleotides are TGTGCCAGCAGCTCCCTAGCGGGAGCATTCTACAATGAGCAGTTCTTC. The whole variable domain, filled in from reference TRBV13 and TRBJ2-1, reads AAGVIQSPRHLIKEKRETATLKCYPIPRHDTVYWYQQGPGQDPQFLISFYEKMQSDKGSIPDRFSAQQFSDYHSELNMSSLELGDSALYFCASSSLAGAFYNEQFFGPGTRLTVL.